Below, 26 T cell receptor beta chains from the same sample are listed, as sequenced in a study of beta chain features in type 1 diabetes. TCRB transcripts that were expressed got sequenced, as all of the isolated RNA had been reverse transcribed. Profiling relied on immunoSEQ multiplex PCR, and the TCRdb table lists in-frame clones only, not all of them. The sample has roughly 140,000 clones, 11% seen once. Sequenced: central memory CD4+ T cells from blood. Every receptor here comes from a man aged 18 to 29 in good health.

This chain connects TRBV27 to TRBJ2-5; D is possibly TRBD1 or TRBD2 (5 bases each). Per germline, CDR1 MNHEY and CDR2 SMNVEV (reference sequence). Deletions cut 10 bases from V and 0 bases from J, with 15 bases between. The CDR3 is 14 residues long. CDR3 bases: TGTGCCACCAAAGTGGGACCGTACCAAGAGACCCAGTACTTC. This gives the protein CATKVGPYQETQYF.

The chain uses TRBV28 and TRBJ2-5; a possible D gene is TRBD2 (5 bases). The CDR3 loop spans 14 amino acids. Between the trimmed V and J ends, which lost 7 bases and 1 base, there was a span of 13 bases. The germline V gene has CDR1 MDHEN and CDR2 SYDVKM. The CDR3 sequence: CASTVGNSQETQYF. CDR3 bases: TGTGCCAGCACCGTCGGGAACTCCCAAGAGACCCAGTACTTC.

This clone came up a few times. The CDR3: CASSSTTRVETQYF. CDR3 sequence (DNA): TGTGCCAGCAGCTCTACCACGAGAGTAGAGACCCAGTACTTC. The chain couples TRBV7-9 to TRBJ2-5; no clear D gene. The V end was cut by 4 bases, the J end by 4 bases, with 13 bases between. This CDR3 contains 14 residues. Germline lookup yields CDR1 SEHNR and CDR2 FQNEAQ (reference sequence).

The sample holds many counts of this clone. This chain connects TRBV18 to TRBJ2-3, with D perhaps TRBD1 or TRBD2 (6 bases each). This CDR3 contains 15 residues. Germline lookup yields CDR1 KGHSH and CDR2 LQKENI. Between the trimmed V and J ends, which lost 3 bases and 4 bases, there was a span of 14 bases. As DNA, the CDR3 is TGTGCCAGCTCACCTGGCAGGGGAGGTGCAGATACGCAGTATTTT. Its protein is CASSPGRGGADTQYF.

The sample holds a few counts of this clone. The chain is built from TRBV28 and TRBJ1-2; 7 bases match TRBD1. Germline CDR1 and CDR2: MDHEN and SYDVKM. This CDR3 contains 12 residues. V dropped 7 bases and J dropped 9; count of bases not matched to a gene: 8. CDR3 residues: CASTLRTGSYTF. The CDR3, as DNA: TGTGCCAGCACTCTACGGACAGGAAGCTACACCTTC.

This clone was counted a few times. The V and J genes are TRBV6-6 and TRBJ2-1; 10 positions agree with TRBD1. Trimming cost V 6 bases and J 3 bases; bases outside gene matches: 5. Looked up from germline, CDR1 is MNHNY and CDR2 is SVGAGI (reference sequence). The CDR3 covers 15 residues. The CDR3 spells CASSRDRGNYNEQFF. The CDR3 DNA sequence: TGTGCCAGCAGCAGGGACAGGGGAAACTACAATGAGCAGTTCTTC.

The chain uses TRBV7-9 and TRBJ2-3; D not resolved. Germline loops: CDR1 SEHNR, CDR2 FQNEAQ (reference sequence). Trimming took off 7 bases at V and 6 bases at J, with 14 bases between the two ends. This CDR3 has 13 amino acids. CDR3 DNA sequence: TGTGCCAGCACCCAGCCGTCGAGGGATACGCAGTATTTT. It yields the protein CASTQPSRDTQYF.

The chain uses TRBV29-1 and TRBJ2-2; 7 bases map to TRBD1. CDR1 is SQVTM, CDR2 ANQGSEA, per germline. V lost 6 bases and J lost 2; bases outside the gene matches: 3. The CDR3 loop spans 13 amino acids. This CDR3 reads CSVHRGNTGELFF. The CDR3, as DNA: TGCAGCGTACACAGGGGAAACACCGGGGAGCTGTTTTTT.

The CDR3 reads CAWIGGAKGTQYF. For the CDR3, the DNA is TGTGCCTGGATAGGGGGGGCGAAAGGGACCCAGTACTTC. The genes are TRBV30 and TRBJ2-5; weak D call: TRBD2 (7 bases). The germline V and J ends were trimmed by 4 bases and 7 bases, with 16 bases remaining between them. The CDR3 loop spans 13 amino acids. CDR1 and CDR2 from the germline V gene are GTSNPN and SVGIG (reference sequence).

In this sample, this clone turned up a few times. The chain couples TRBV29-1 to TRBJ2-2; 9 nucleotides match TRBD1. The CDR3 length is 13 residues. Losses at the gene ends were 4 bases for V and 8 bases for J; bases not matched to a gene: 5. CDR1 is SQVTM, CDR2 ANQGSEA, per germline. CDR3 in amino acids: CSVAYRGRGELFF. CDR3 in DNA: TGCAGCGTTGCATACAGGGGGCGGGGGGAGCTGTTTTTT.

This clone has a handful of counts. The chain couples TRBV4-1 to TRBJ2-1; tentatively, D is TRBD1 or TRBD2 (5 bases each). With 0 bases removed from V and 9 bases from J, the gap between germline ends came to 15 bases. Germline V CDR1 and CDR2: MGHRA, YSYEKL. The CDR3 length is 15 residues. The CDR3 DNA follows: TGCGCCAGCAGCCAAGACCCGGGGACGGGCAGTGAGCAGTTCTTC. It specifies CASSQDPGTGSEQFF.

This clone was counted between two and nine times. V gene TRBV27 combines with J gene TRBJ2-4; D is ambiguous. The ends were cut back, 2 bases at V and 6 bases at J, with 11 bases in the middle. Germline-derived CDR1 and CDR2 are MNHEY and SMNVEV (reference sequence). The CDR3 covers 14 residues. CDR3 residues: CASSLSLVGNIQYF. The CDR3 nucleotides read TGTGCCAGCAGTTTAAGTTTAGTCGGAAACATTCAGTACTTC.

This clone has a count of ten or more. The chain combines TRBV14 with TRBJ1-5; D unclear. V lost 0 bases to trimming and J lost 11 bases, with 11 bases between them. CDR1 SGHDN and CDR2 FVKESK come from the germline V gene. The CDR3 loop spans 13 amino acids. CDR3 sequence reads: CASSQDSSASQHF. The CDR3 DNA sequence: TGTGCCAGCAGCCAAGATTCGTCGGCGTCCCAGCATTTT.

This clone was counted a few times. The V and J genes are TRBV4-2 and TRBJ2-1; 11 bases match TRBD2. This CDR3 region has 17 residues. The germline gives CDR1 LGHNA, CDR2 YNFKEQ. V lost 3 bases to trimming and J lost 9 bases; unmatched junction nucleotides: 13. The CDR3 reads CASSHPFSSGGQGEQFF. The CDR3 region has the DNA TGTGCCAGCAGCCATCCATTCTCTAGCGGGGGGCAGGGTGAGCAGTTCTTC.

V and J are TRBV27 and TRBJ2-2, with D maybe TRBD2 (5 bases). Trimming shortened V by 2 bases and J by 5 bases, and 9 bases separated the two germline ends. Germline V gene lookup returns CDR1 MNHEY and CDR2 SMNVEV (reference sequence). The CDR3 is made up of 14 amino acids. The CDR3 protein is CASSLRSGTGELFF. CDR3 in DNA: TGTGCCAGCAGTTTACGTTCGGGAACCGGGGAGCTGTTTTTT.

The sample holds a few counts of this clone. The chain is built from TRBV7-2 and TRBJ2-7; perhaps TRBD1 as D (7 bases). The V end lost 1 base, the J end lost 1 base, and 14 bases lay between the germline ends. The CDR3 extends over 16 amino acids. Looked up from germline, CDR1 is SGHTA and CDR2 is FQGNSA. The DNA for the CDR3 is TGTGCCAGCAGCTTAGGACAGGGAAGCGGGTCCTACGAGCAGTACTTC. It translates to CASSLGQGSGSYEQYF.

This clone was counted a few times. The chain links TRBV7-9 to TRBJ1-5; D is unclear. Between the trimmed V and J ends, which lost 8 bases and 4 bases, there was a span of 15 bases. CDR1 SEHNR and CDR2 FQNEAQ come from the germline V gene (reference sequence). The CDR3 has 14 amino acids. The CDR3 DNA reads as TGTGCCAGCGAGCCGGGCCTCGGGAATCAGCCCCAGCATTTT. This codes for CASEPGLGNQPQHF.

This clone was detected only once. This chain links TRBV4-1 with TRBJ2-7; D might be TRBD1 or TRBD2, each matching 5 bases. Germline CDR1 and CDR2: MGHRA and YSYEKL. The CDR3 runs 16 residues. V was clipped by 3 bases and J by 7 bases, with 22 bases between them. CDR3 in DNA: TGCGCCAGCAGCCATGGCCCGGGGCCCCGCACTGAGGAGCAGTACTTC. Its translation: CASSHGPGPRTEEQYF.

Only a few counts were recorded for this clone. The rearrangement uses TRBV28 and TRBJ1-1, with a weak D call TRBD1 (5 bases). CDR3 length equals 15 residues. The germline V and J ends were trimmed by 8 bases and 1 base, with 17 bases remaining between them. The germline CDR1 and CDR2 sequences are MDHEN and SYDVKM. The CDR3 sequence: CASSRRTRWNTEAFF. The CDR3 region has the DNA TGTGCCAGCTCTAGAAGGACACGGTGGAACACTGAAGCTTTCTTT.

Details on this clone: This could be a read error, since a much larger clone is one nucleotide away. V is TRBV25-1 and J is TRBJ1-5; no reliable D call. This CDR3 spans 17 amino acids. Germline V gene data show CDR1 as MGHDK and CDR2 as SYGVNS. Here the CDR3 DNA reads TGTGCCAGCAGTGAATCTCGACGGGATGAGAGCAAGCAGCCCCAGCATTTT. It encodes CASSESRRDESKQPQHF.

V gene TRBV5-1 combines with J gene TRBJ1-1; TRBD1 is a possible D gene (5 bases). The germline V gene has CDR1 SGHRS and CDR2 YFSETQ. The CDR3 is made up of 12 amino acids. Trimming removed 5 bases from V and 6 bases from J, with 11 bases in between. DNA for the CDR3: TGCGCCAGCAGAAAGGAGGGGTCTGAAGCTTTCTTT. It encodes CASRKEGSEAFF.

This clone was counted only a few times. This same CDR3 is encoded by further DNA sequences in the sample. The rearrangement uses TRBV10-3 and TRBJ2-7; the D gene is possibly TRBD1 (5 bases). Germline assignment: CDR1 ENHRY and CDR2 SYGVKD. The CDR3 spans 13 residues. V lost 4 bases, J lost 2 bases, and 9 bases lay in between. The CDR3 here is CAISGGRAYEQYF. Here the CDR3 DNA reads TGTGCCATCAGTGGGGGCAGGGCCTACGAGCAGTACTTC.

This clone came up a few times. The V gene is TRBV19, the J gene TRBJ2-3, with D tentatively TRBD1 (5 bases). V lost 5 bases and J lost 6, with 15 bases in between. CDR3 length: 14 amino acids. The germline gives CDR1 LNHDA, CDR2 SQIVND (reference sequence). The CDR3 here is CASSPGFVLDTQYF. DNA of the CDR3: TGTGCCAGTAGTCCAGGGTTTGTGTTGGATACGCAGTATTTT.

The rearrangement links TRBV9 to TRBJ2-2; 7 nucleotides match TRBD1. The V gene's germline CDR1 is SGDLS and CDR2 YYNGEE. J gave up 3 bases and V 0 bases, and 5 bases lay outside the gene matches. The CDR3 runs 16 residues. CDR3 sequence: CASSVGRGLHTGELFF. The CDR3 DNA follows: TGTGCCAGCAGCGTAGGTAGGGGGCTTCACACCGGGGAGCTGTTTTTT.

This clone was seen only a few times. CDR3 amino acids: CAWSVGGMKTQYF. In DNA form, the CDR3 reads TGTGCCTGGAGTGTAGGGGGTATGAAGACCCAGTACTTC. The chain carries TRBV30 and TRBJ2-5, with D possibly TRBD1 on 6 matching bases. The length of the CDR3 is 13 residues. Germline V gene sequence: CDR1 GTSNPN, CDR2 SVGIG (reference sequence). Trimming left V 0 bases short and J 6 bases short, with 11 bases between.

This clone was detected a few times. The CDR3 is CASSPDREQYF. The CDR3 DNA reads TGTGCCAGCAGCCCCGACAGGGAGCAGTACTTC. V usage is TRBV11-1 and J usage is TRBJ2-7; a possible D gene is TRBD1 (6 bases). The V and J ends lost 5 bases and 7 bases respectively, with 9 bases between them. The CDR3 has 11 amino acids. CDR1 and CDR2 (germline): SGHAT, FQDESV (reference sequence).